This T cell receptor beta chain was sequenced during a study of CD4 T cells in relation to SARS-CoV-2 and coronaviruses. Regarding the study as a whole: Memory recall responses, not primary responses primed in culture, are what the assay detects.

Trimming at V came to 4 bases and at J to 4 bases, leaving 8 bases not matched to a gene. Germline loops: CDR1 SEHNR, CDR2 FQNEAQ (reference sequence). CDR3 length: 18 residues. TCRdb's table, derived via immunoSEQ multiplex PCR, lists solely in-frame clones and lacks some. The top ten hold approximately 3% of the sample, which has about 37,000 clones, 70% to 90% seen once. To note about this clone: Its target is not known.

This sequence joins TRBV7-9 and TRBJ2-3; 16 bases map to TRBD2. The source material was memory CD4+ T cells from PBMCs. The receptor was derived from an adult with COVID-19. CDR3 amino acids: CASSSSPGLAGGADTQYF. CDR3 DNA: TGTGCCAGCAGCTCATCGCCGGGACTAGCGGGAGGGGCAGATACGCAGTATTTT.